A selection of T cell receptor beta chains follows, all from one sample in a study of CD8 T cells in Susac syndrome. TCRdb called the immunoSEQ multiplex PCR reads again in MiXCR, with one record for every CDR3 protein. The sample has 140,000 or so distinct CDR3 sequences, about 95% seen once. The sequenced material came from CD4+ T cells from PBMCs. All receptors derive from a human donor with multiple sclerosis. The CDR3 runs from the conserved cysteine through the conserved F or W. A D gene is named only where the DNA matches it firmly. Clone size is stated in some rows and not others, as once, few, many or a class when expanded.

size,D,V,J,length,DNA,CDR3
NA,NA,TRBV3-1,TRBJ1-1,14,TGTGCCAGCAGCCACAGTTCTGGCGGCACTGAAGCTTTCTTT,CASSHSSGGTEAFF
NA,NA,TRBV20-1,TRBJ2-3,14,TGCAGTGCTAGAGATTGGGCAGGACCAGATACGCAGTATTTT,CSARDWAGPDTQYF
once,TRBD1,TRBV27,TRBJ2-3,14,TGTGCCAGCAGTTCCAGGGGGCGCCCAGATACGCAGTATTTT,CASSSRGRPDTQYF
NA,TRBD1,TRBV29-1,TRBJ1-2,16,TGCAGCGCCACCCGAGGGACAGGGCTTGCGGACTATGGCTACACCTTC,CSATRGTGLADYGYTF
NA,NA,TRBV30,TRBJ2-1,13,TGTGCCTGGAGAGCTAGCTCCTACAATGAGCAGTTCTTC,CAWRASSYNEQFF
once,NA,TRBV5-1,TRBJ2-3,14,TGCGCCAGCAGCGCCCGATTCGGGACAGATACGCAGTATTTT,CASSARFGTDTQYF
once,NA,TRBV27,TRBJ2-5,14,TGTGCCAGCAGCCCCGACTTGGGGCTGGAGACCCAGTACTTC,CASSPDLGLETQYF
NA,NA,TRBV20-1,TRBJ2-3,14,TGCAGTGCTAGACCGAGAACAGGCACAGATACGCAGTATTTT,CSARPRTGTDTQYF
NA,NA,TRBV25-1,TRBJ1-2,13,TGTGCCAGCAGTGACGGAAGGGGGGATGGCTACACCTTC,CASSDGRGDGYTF
NA,TRBD2,TRBV20-1,TRBJ2-2,15,TGCAGTGCTAGAGAAGCGGGAAAGAACGCCGGGGAGCTGTTTTTT,CSAREAGKNAGELFF
NA,TRBD1,TRBV9,TRBJ2-7,16,TGTGCCAGCAGCACCCAAGGGACAGGGGGCTGGGGCGAGCAGTACTTC,CASSTQGTGGWGEQYF
once,NA,TRBV20-1,TRBJ2-7,11,TGCAGTTCTACGACAGGCTACGAGCAGTACTTC,CSSTTGYEQYF
NA,NA,TRBV2,TRBJ1-2,14,TGTGCCAGCAGTGAGATTGAGGGTACCTATGGCTACACCTTC,CASSEIEGTYGYTF
NA,NA,TRBV2,TRBJ2-4,12,TGTGCCATGGGGACATTGTCTTACATTCAGTACTTC,CAMGTLSYIQYF
NA,TRBD2,TRBV6-6,TRBJ2-1,15,TGTGCCAGCAGTATTGGACTAGCGGGAGCAAGGGAGCAGTTCTTC,CASSIGLAGAREQFF
NA,NA,TRBV12-3/TRBV12-4,TRBJ1-6,15,TGTGCCAGCAGTTTAGGGAGGGCCGTGGGGTCACCCCTCCACTTT,CASSLGRAVGSPLHF
NA,NA,TRBV5-5,TRBJ1-4,14,TGTGCCAGCACCACCGGGGGGGCTAATGAAAAACTGTTTTTT,CASTTGGANEKLFF
NA,NA,TRBV6-1,TRBJ2-7,13,TGTGCCAGCAGTAAGACAGAGAGCTACGAGCAGTACTTC,CASSKTESYEQYF
NA,NA,TRBV13,TRBJ1-2,11,TGTGCCAGCAGCCGCGAGGGAAGCTACACCTTC,CASSREGSYTF
NA,NA,TRBV27,TRBJ1-1,15,TGTGCCAGCAGTAACCAGGGTGTTCGGAACACTGAAGCTTTCTTT,CASSNQGVRNTEAFF
NA,NA,TRBV20-1,TRBJ1-5,12,TGCAGTGCTAGTTTAACGGGCGGAGGCCAGCATTTT,CSASLTGGGQHF
NA,TRBD2,TRBV20-1,TRBJ2-5,15,TGCAGTGCTCCGGTGGGCGGGAGGACCGGGGAGACCCAGTACTTC,CSAPVGGRTGETQYF
NA,NA,TRBV28,TRBJ2-7,15,TGTGCCAGCAGACAAGGACTCCTCGGCTCCTACGAGCAGTACTTC,CASRQGLLGSYEQYF
NA,NA,TRBV7-2,TRBJ2-7,14,TGTGCCAGCAGCTTCGTCCGGGGTAAACACGAGCAGTACTTC,CASSFVRGKHEQYF
NA,NA,TRBV5-1,TRBJ1-5,15,TGCGCCAGCAGCTTGCGAGGGGGTGGGAATCAGCCCCAGCATTTT,CASSLRGGGNQPQHF
many,TRBD1,TRBV12-3/TRBV12-4,TRBJ2-7,13,TGTGCCAGCACTTCGGGACAGTCCTACGAGCAGTACTTC,CASTSGQSYEQYF
NA,NA,TRBV20-1,TRBJ1-3,15,TGCAGTGCTAGAGGGGACGGAGTCTCTGGAAACACCATATATTTT,CSARGDGVSGNTIYF
NA,TRBD1,TRBV29-1,TRBJ2-1,14,TGCAGCGTTGATGTGACAGGGGTTTGGAATGAGCAGTTCTTC,CSVDVTGVWNEQFF
NA,NA,TRBV24-1,TRBJ1-5,13,TGTGCCACCCGCGGGACGAGCAATCAGCCCCAGCATTTT,CATRGTSNQPQHF
NA,TRBD1,TRBV20-1,TRBJ2-7,14,TGCAGTGCTAGACAAGCCGGGACAGCCGGCGAGCAGTACTTC,CSARQAGTAGEQYF
NA,TRBD1,TRBV20-1,TRBJ1-2,14,TGCAGTGCCAGGCGACAGGGACATAACTATGGCTACACCTTC,CSARRQGHNYGYTF
NA,NA,TRBV5-1,TRBJ1-1,14,TGCGCCAGCAGCCTGGTCCCGGGGAACACTGAAGCTTTCTTT,CASSLVPGNTEAFF
NA,TRBD2,TRBV24-1,TRBJ2-3,17,TGTGCCACCAGTGATTTGACTAGCGGGGGATTCACAGATACGCAGTATTTT,CATSDLTSGGFTDTQYF
NA,NA,TRBV12-3/TRBV12-4,TRBJ1-4,14,TGTGCCAGCAGTCCCCTGGCAACTAATGAAAAACTGTTTTTT,CASSPLATNEKLFF
NA,NA,TRBV20-1,TRBJ2-3,17,TGCAGTGCTAGGGCACCGAGGGGAGTCCTAAGCACAGATACGCAGTATTTT,CSARAPRGVLSTDTQYF
NA,TRBD1,TRBV28,TRBJ1-2,16,TGTGCCAGCAGCCCAGGGGGCGGGATGGGCCCTTATGGCTACACCTTC,CASSPGGGMGPYGYTF
NA,TRBD1,TRBV3-1,TRBJ2-3,14,TGTGCCAGCAGGGGGACAGCTGGCACAGATACGCAGTATTTT,CASRGTAGTDTQYF
NA,TRBD2,TRBV12-3/TRBV12-4,TRBJ2-4,15,TGTGCCAGCAGTCCCGGGAGGCTAGCCAAAAACATTCAGTACTTC,CASSPGRLAKNIQYF
NA,NA,TRBV9,TRBJ1-2,16,TGTGCCAGCAGCGTAGCTTGGGACGGACTGAACTATGGCTACACCTTC,CASSVAWDGLNYGYTF
NA,NA,TRBV30,TRBJ2-7,12,TGTGTCGGAGGAGGGAGGTCCTACGAGCAGTACTTC,CVGGGRSYEQYF
NA,TRBD1,TRBV14,TRBJ2-5,15,TGTGCCAGCAGCCAATGGACAGGGGGCCTGGAGACCCAGTACTTC,CASSQWTGGLETQYF
NA,NA,TRBV12-3/TRBV12-4,TRBJ2-1,13,TGTGCCAGCAGCCCTCAGCGGGCGGGGGAGCAGTTCTTC,CASSPQRAGEQFF
NA,TRBD1,TRBV3-1,TRBJ2-3,15,TGTGCCAGCAGGGACAGGGGGCGACCCGCGGATACGCAGTATTTT,CASRDRGRPADTQYF
NA,NA,TRBV3-1,TRBJ2-5,11,TGTGCCAGCAGCCAAACAGAGACCCAGTACTTC,CASSQTETQYF
NA,NA,TRBV29-1,TRBJ1-1,12,TGCAGCGTTGGCAAGCAGAACACTGAAGCTTTCTTT,CSVGKQNTEAFF
NA,NA,TRBV7-2,TRBJ1-2,13,TGTGCCAGCAGCTCGGGACCTACCTACGGCTACACCTTC,CASSSGPTYGYTF
NA,NA,TRBV5-1,TRBJ2-7,14,TGCGCCAGCAGCTTGGCGTCGAGAAACTACGAGCAGTACTTC,CASSLASRNYEQYF
once,TRBD2,TRBV15,TRBJ2-1,17,TGTGCCACCAGCAGAGCCAGACTAGCGGGAGGGGGCAATGAGCAGTTCTTC,CATSRARLAGGGNEQFF
NA,TRBD1,TRBV30,TRBJ1-5,15,TGTGCCTGGAGTGCCGGGACAGGGCTATACCAGCCCCAGCATTTT,CAWSAGTGLYQPQHF
NA,TRBD2,TRBV11-2,TRBJ2-7,16,TGTGCCAGCAGCAAGGGGACTAGCGGGAGGGGGTACGAGCAGTACTTC,CASSKGTSGRGYEQYF
NA,NA,TRBV29-1,TRBJ2-5,13,TGCAGCGTTGAAGATGTGGGGAGAGGGACCCAGTACTTC,CSVEDVGRGTQYF